This T cell receptor beta chain was sequenced for a study of T cells after yellow fever vaccination. General study findings and limits: Clones that expanded after primary vaccination mostly reappeared after the booster (96% CD4, roughly 90% CD8). FACS-sorted repertoires could contain abundant clonotypes contaminating from the bulk population. A secondary response was less intense yet reached its peak sooner, at day 5 versus 15. CD4 and CD8 compartments shared a small share of clonotypes, likely from convergent recombination.

TCRdb passed the 5' RACE reads through MiXCR, listing each CDR3 protein once. The table records just under 600,000 distinct CDR3 sequences, 13% of them present only once. This clonotype was recorded many times. As yet, its antigen is unknown. This CDR3 has 15 amino acids. Germline-derived CDR1 and CDR2 are MNHNS and SASEGT. V lost 5 bases to trimming and J lost 3 bases, with 15 bases between them. The chain employs TRBV6-1 and TRBJ2-3, with a tentative D call TRBD1 (6 bases). This TCR came from a man in his thirties or forties who received the YFV17D yellow fever vaccine. The material was PBMCs, obtained on the day of the yellow fever booster vaccination. The CDR3 protein is CASSKGGARTDTQYF. CDR3 nucleotides: TGTGCCAGCAGTAAAGGGGGAGCGAGGACAGATACGCAGTATTTT.